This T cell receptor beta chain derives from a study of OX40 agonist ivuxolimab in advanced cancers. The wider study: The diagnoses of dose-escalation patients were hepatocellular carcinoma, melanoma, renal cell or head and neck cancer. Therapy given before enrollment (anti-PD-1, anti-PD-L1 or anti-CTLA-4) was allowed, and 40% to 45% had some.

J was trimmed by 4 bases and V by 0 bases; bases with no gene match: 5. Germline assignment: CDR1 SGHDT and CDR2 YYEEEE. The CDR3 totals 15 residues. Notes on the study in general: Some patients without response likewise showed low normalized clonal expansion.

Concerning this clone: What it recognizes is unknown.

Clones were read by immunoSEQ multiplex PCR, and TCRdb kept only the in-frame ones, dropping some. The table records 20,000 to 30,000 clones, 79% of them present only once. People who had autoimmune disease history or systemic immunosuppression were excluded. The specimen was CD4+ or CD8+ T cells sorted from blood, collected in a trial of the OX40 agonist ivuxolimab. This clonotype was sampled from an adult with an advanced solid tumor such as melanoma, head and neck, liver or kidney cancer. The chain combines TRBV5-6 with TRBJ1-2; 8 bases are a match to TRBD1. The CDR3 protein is CASSLGAGGLYGYTF. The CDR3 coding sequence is TGTGCCAGCAGCTTGGGGGCAGGGGGCCTCTATGGCTACACCTTC.